The clone carrying this T cell receptor beta chain was counted many times. The antigen is not known. Ophthalmopathic donors had moderate-to-severe activity, CAS ≥3 and NOSPECS ≥4, with disease that had lasted under 3 months. Clinicians diagnosed using symptoms, serum thyroxine, TRAb, thyroid ultrasound and orbital computed tomography. The PBMCs used were ones drawn from about 9.2 ml of fresh peripheral blood. These data come from a study of Graves' ophthalmopathy and Graves' hyperthyroidism. The study, taken as a whole, reports: Forecasting of ophthalmopathy progression by the model achieved less than 71% sensitivity and 72.22% specificity.

The CDR3 has 15 residues. V trimming: 4 bases; J trimming: 1 base; junction bases outside the gene matches: 5. The germline V gene has CDR1 SGHRS and CDR2 YFSETQ. RNA transcripts provided the template for amplifying TCR beta CDR3 regions. The first-round RT-PCR employed HTBI primers together with the Qiagen OneStep RT-PCR kit. A multiplex PCR was then performed as the second round. TCRdb re-derived calls from the multiplex PCR reads in MiXCR, one entry per CDR3 protein. The data hold about 500,000 distinct CDR3 sequences, with approximately 14% observed a single time. This TCR was recovered from a woman aged 25-40 years with Graves' ophthalmopathy. This chain uses TRBV5-1 with TRBJ1-2; 9 nucleotides match TRBD1. Sequencing was done on a sample of blood. The CDR3 loop is CASSLRQGGNYGYTF. DNA of the CDR3: TGCGCCAGCAGCCTCAGACAGGGGGGTAACTATGGCTACACCTTC.